The next 23 T cell receptor beta chains were all read from a single sample in a study of blood T cell repertoires in COVID-19. TCRdb keeps only in-frame clones here, not all; method: immunoSEQ multiplex PCR. The table shows 210,000 or so clones, with approximately 79% occurring only once. Sequences were obtained from peripheral blood. All receptors come from a middle-aged man who had recovered from COVID-19.

The J gene is TRBJ2-5, the V gene TRBV27, with 9 bases aligning to TRBD1. CDR1 and CDR2 from the germline V gene are MNHEY and SMNVEV (reference sequence). The CDR3 loop spans 14 amino acids. Trimming took 6 bases from V and 4 from J; bases not matched to a gene: 6. The CDR3 here is CASRSGTGTETQYF. In nucleotides, the CDR3 is TGTGCCAGCAGATCCGGGACAGGGACAGAGACCCAGTACTTC.

This clone was counted a single time. The chain recombines TRBV24-1 with TRBJ2-1; TRBD2 aligns across 11 bases. The CDR3 is 16 residues long. The junction had 5 bases not matched to a gene; V was cut back by 1 base and J by 7 bases. Germline assignment: CDR1 KGHDR and CDR2 SFDVKD. CDR3 sequence: CATSDFAASGRNEQFF. In nucleotides, the CDR3 is TGTGCCACCAGTGATTTTGCGGCTAGCGGGAGGAATGAGCAGTTCTTC.

The chain recombines TRBV7-8 with TRBJ2-1; D might be TRBD2 (5 bases). This CDR3 is 16 amino acids long. CDR1 is SGHVS, CDR2 FQNEAQ, per germline. The V end lost 3 bases, the J end lost 0 bases, and 12 bases lay between the germline ends. The CDR3 DNA is TGTGCCAGCAGCTTTTCCGAGGGCAGCTCCTACAATGAGCAGTTCTTC. It codes for CASSFSEGSSYNEQFF.

V and J are TRBV25-1 and TRBJ1-2, with D possibly TRBD1 on 5 matching bases. The CDR3 totals 16 residues. V was pared by 2 bases and J by 5 bases, with 18 bases between. From germline, CDR1 is MGHDK and CDR2 SYGVNS. The CDR3 loop is CASSELQGHGGYGYTF. The CDR3 DNA is TGTGCCAGCAGTGAACTCCAGGGTCATGGTGGATATGGCTACACCTTC.

J is TRBJ1-5 and V is TRBV7-2, with TRBD1 identical over 7 bases. V was pared by 2 bases and J by 0 bases, with 4 bases of the junction left unmatched. Germline CDR1 SGHTA, CDR2 FQGNSA. This CDR3 contains 16 residues. CDR3 amino acids: CASSLRTGYSNQPQHF. CDR3 bases: TGTGCCAGCAGCTTAAGGACAGGATATAGCAATCAGCCCCAGCATTTT.

CDR3 protein: CASSDQGNYEQYF. CDR3 nucleotides: TGTGCCAGTAGTGACCAGGGGAACTACGAGCAGTACTTC. The gene calls are TRBV19 and TRBJ2-7; weak D call: TRBD1 (6 bases). The CDR3 spans 13 residues. V lost 5 bases, J lost 3 bases, and 11 bases lay in between. CDR1 is LNHDA, CDR2 SQIVND, per germline (reference sequence).

V gene TRBV7-7 combines with J gene TRBJ2-3, with 8 bases aligning to TRBD1. Germline CDR1 is SSHAT and CDR2 is FNYEAQ (reference sequence). Trimming cost V 5 bases and J 6 bases; bases outside gene matches: 10. The CDR3 contains 15 residues. This CDR3 is CASSARGQGRDTQYF. The DNA for the CDR3 is TGTGCCAGCAGCGCCCGAGGACAGGGCAGGGATACGCAGTATTTT.

The chain links TRBV11-3 to TRBJ2-2; 12 bases agree with TRBD2. V was pared by 3 bases and J by 6 bases, with 5 bases of the junction left unmatched. This CDR3 has 16 amino acids. CDR1 SGHNT and CDR2 YENEEA come from the germline V gene. CDR3 in amino acids: CASSFVLAGGSGELFF. The CDR3 bases are TGTGCCAGCAGCTTTGTCCTAGCGGGAGGGTCCGGGGAGCTGTTTTTT.

V and J are TRBV28 and TRBJ2-3; maybe TRBD2 (7 bases). V dropped 3 bases and J dropped 1 base, with 11 bases sitting between them. From germline, CDR1 is MDHEN and CDR2 SYDVKM. The CDR3 totals 15 residues. Written as DNA, the CDR3 is TGTGCCAGCAGTTTCGGGGGGCAAGGCACAGATACGCAGTATTTT. It translates to CASSFGGQGTDTQYF. Combining the CDR3 with reference TRBV28 and TRBJ2-3 gives the whole variable domain DVKVTQSSRYLVKRTGEKVFLECVQDMDHENMFWYRQDPGLGLRLIYFSYDVKMKEKGDIPEGYSVSREKKERFSLILESASTNQTSMYLCASSFGGQGTDTQYFGPGTRLTVL.

The chain combines TRBV28 with TRBJ2-3; the match to TRBD2 covers 8 bases. CDR1 and CDR2 from the germline V gene are MDHEN and SYDVKM. The CDR3 covers 16 residues. The junction had 7 bases not matched to a gene; V was cut back by 4 bases and J by 1 base. The CDR3 reads CASSSGAGGGTDTQYF. The CDR3 DNA sequence: TGTGCCAGCAGTTCTGGGGCGGGAGGTGGCACAGATACGCAGTATTTT. Full variable domain (missing parts from reference TRBV28 and TRBJ2-3): DVKVTQSSRYLVKRTGEKVFLECVQDMDHENMFWYRQDPGLGLRLIYFSYDVKMKEKGDIPEGYSVSREKKERFSLILESASTNQTSMYLCASSSGAGGGTDTQYFGPGTRLTVL.

This sequence joins TRBV5-4 and TRBJ2-1, with TRBD2 matching 10 bases. Germline CDR1 and CDR2: SGHNT and YYREEE (reference sequence). Trimming at V came to 1 base and at J to 8 bases, leaving 12 bases not matched to a gene. The CDR3 sequence is 17 residues long. CDR3 residues: CASSLRSGRAHYDEQFF. In nucleotides, the CDR3 is TGTGCCAGCAGCTTGCGCAGCGGGAGGGCCCATTACGATGAGCAGTTCTTC.

A word on this clone: The same CDR3 can be traced to other DNA sequences in this sample. The chain links TRBV4-1 to TRBJ1-1; D call uncertain. The CDR3 contains 13 residues. V was trimmed by 0 bases and J by 5 bases, leaving 7 bases between them. Germline lookup yields CDR1 MGHRA and CDR2 YSYEKL. DNA of the CDR3: TGCGCCAGCAGCCAAGAGCGAGGGACTGAAGCTTTCTTT. As protein: CASSQERGTEAFF.

The chain combines TRBV3-1 (or the pseudogene TRBV3-2) with TRBJ1-3; TRBD1 aligns across 7 bases. The CDR3 is 16 amino acids. The V and J ends lost 4 bases and 1 base, in that order; junction bases with no gene match: 7. Germline CDR1 reads LGHDT; CDR2 reads YNNKEL (reference sequence). Here the CDR3 DNA reads TGTGCCAGCAGCCTACCGGGACAGCAATCTGGAAACACCATATATTTT. Amino acid sequence: CASSLPGQQSGNTIYF.

J is TRBJ2-2 and V is TRBV7-6, with no clear D. Trimming left V 6 bases short and J 6 bases short, with 11 bases between. The CDR3 is 13 amino acids. CDR1 and CDR2 from the germline V gene are SGHVS and FNYEAQ. The CDR3 region is CASRTDRAGELFF. The CDR3 bases are TGTGCCAGCAGGACCGATCGGGCCGGGGAGCTGTTTTTT.

This chain joins TRBV15 and TRBJ2-3; 10 positions match TRBD2. Germline assignment: CDR1 LNHNV and CDR2 YYDKDF (reference sequence). The CDR3 spans 15 residues. After removal of 6 bases from V and 1 base from J, the junction contained 4 bases not matched to a gene. The CDR3 loop is CATRASGSGTDTQYF. The CDR3, as DNA: TGTGCCACCAGAGCTAGCGGGAGTGGCACAGATACGCAGTATTTT.

This clone was seen a single time. J is TRBJ1-1 and V is TRBV7-9; 8 bases fit TRBD1. Germline V lookup: CDR1 SEHNR, CDR2 FQNEAQ (reference sequence). The junction had 11 bases not matched to a gene; V was cut back by 5 bases and J by 0 bases. CDR3 length equals 17 residues. CDR3 nucleotide sequence: TGTGCCAGCAGCCCAATCCCAGGGACAGGCATGAACACTGAAGCTTTCTTT. Its translation is CASSPIPGTGMNTEAFF.

The J gene is TRBJ1-5, the V gene TRBV28, with D unclear. Trimming removed 4 bases at V and 0 bases at J, with 7 bases between. Germline V lookup: CDR1 MDHEN, CDR2 SYDVKM. There are 14 residues in the CDR3. CDR3 sequence reads: CASSYQVSNQPQHF. The DNA of the CDR3 is TGTGCCAGCAGTTACCAGGTTAGCAATCAGCCCCAGCATTTT. Looking up the rest from reference TRBV28 and TRBJ1-5 gives the full variable domain: DVKVTQSSRYLVKRTGEKVFLECVQDMDHENMFWYRQDPGLGLRLIYFSYDVKMKEKGDIPEGYSVSREKKERFSLILESASTNQTSMYLCASSYQVSNQPQHFGDGTRLSIL.

This chain joins TRBV30 and TRBJ1-6; D possibly corresponds to TRBD1 (6 bases). Germline assignment: CDR1 GTSNPN and CDR2 SVGIG (reference sequence). The CDR3 is 16 residues long. Trimming cost V 5 bases and J 5 bases, with 19 bases left between them. The DNA of the CDR3 is TGTGCCTGGGAACCTAAGGGGCAGGGGAATAATTCACCCCTCCACTTT. Encoded protein: CAWEPKGQGNNSPLHF.

This chain links TRBV30 with TRBJ2-7; 7 positions agree with TRBD2. With 1 base clipped from V and 3 bases from J, the junction kept 6 bases outside the gene matches. Per the germline V gene, CDR1 is GTSNPN and CDR2 is SVGIG (reference sequence). This CDR3 is built from 14 residues. The CDR3 bases are TGTGCCTGGAGTGCCCAGCGGGAAGGCTACGAGCAGTACTTC. This encodes CAWSAQREGYEQYF.

This clone was detected a few times. The chain has TRBV6-6 and TRBJ1-1, with 8 bases aligning to TRBD1. CDR1 and CDR2 (germline): MNHNY, SVGAGI (reference sequence). This CDR3 has 16 residues. V lost 0 bases and J lost 1; bases outside the gene matches: 4. CDR3 protein: CASSYSTGGKNTEAFF. CDR3 nucleotide sequence: TGTGCCAGCAGTTACTCCACAGGGGGGAAGAACACTGAAGCTTTCTTT.

This clone is a singleton in its sample. This chain joins TRBV15 and TRBJ1-1; D uncertain. Germline V gene sequence: CDR1 LNHNV, CDR2 YYDKDF (reference sequence). Trimming removed 3 bases from V and 1 base from J, with 6 bases in between. The CDR3 has 13 residues. The CDR3, as DNA: TGTGCCACCAGCAGCCTTAAGAACACTGAAGCTTTCTTT. Amino acids: CATSSLKNTEAFF.

The gene calls are TRBV6-5 and TRBJ2-5, with a tentative D call TRBD1 (6 bases). The length of the CDR3 is 16 residues. Per the germline V gene, CDR1 is MNHEY and CDR2 is SVGAGI. V lost 0 bases, J lost 1 base, and 12 bases lay in between. The CDR3 loop is CASSYSRTVSQETQYF. The CDR3 DNA reads as TGTGCCAGCAGTTACTCGAGGACAGTCTCCCAAGAGACCCAGTACTTC.

This clone was seen just once. The chain uses TRBV4-1 and TRBJ2-6, with D hard to call. The germline V gene has CDR1 MGHRA and CDR2 YSYEKL. The germline V and J ends were trimmed by 5 bases and 2 bases, with 16 bases remaining between them. The CDR3 extends over 17 amino acids. The CDR3 sequence: CASSSLRTTTGANVLTF. For the CDR3, the DNA is TGCGCCAGCAGCTCCCTGAGAACTACCACTGGGGCCAACGTCCTGACTTTC.